This T cell receptor (beta chain) was observed in a study of shared clonotypes between healthy human individuals. Study summary: Per donor, three plates held CD4 naive cells, three held CD4 memory, two held CD8 naive and one held CD8 memory. Regarding the study as a whole: Clonotypes not shared had lower generation probabilities than those common to all four donors. Limitation of the genetic and exposure-history diversity represented came from the few donors. Naive subsets, compared against memory subsets, generally had larger estimated richness values.

Produced via immunoSEQ multiplex PCR; TCRdb's table is partial and in-frame only. The sample lists almost 700,000 clones; about 90% were seen once. Naive-designated CD8 cells lacked CD45RO, were positively enriched for CCR7, and omitted terminally differentiated effector memory CD45RA+ cells. Regarding this clone: As yet, its antigen is unknown.

Sequenced material: naive CD8+ T cells sorted from blood. This clonotype was obtained from a man younger than 45 in good health.

DNA for the CDR3: TGTGCCACCACCGGGGACGACCAAGAGACCCAGTACTTC. This translates into CATTGDDQETQYF. The rearrangement links TRBV10-3 to TRBJ2-5; tentatively, D is TRBD1 or TRBD2 (5 bases each). CDR1 is ENHRY, CDR2 SYGVKD, per germline. This CDR3 contains 13 residues. V lost 10 bases and J 0 bases, leaving 12 bases between the germline ends.